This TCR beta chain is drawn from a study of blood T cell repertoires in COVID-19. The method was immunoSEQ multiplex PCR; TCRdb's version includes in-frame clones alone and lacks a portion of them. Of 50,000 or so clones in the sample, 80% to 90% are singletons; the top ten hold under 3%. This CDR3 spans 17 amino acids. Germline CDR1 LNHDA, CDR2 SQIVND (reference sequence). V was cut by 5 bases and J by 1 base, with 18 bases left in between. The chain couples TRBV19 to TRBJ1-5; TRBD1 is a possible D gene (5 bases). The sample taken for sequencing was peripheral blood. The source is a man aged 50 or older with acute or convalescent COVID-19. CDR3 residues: CASSQPPGMASNQPQHF. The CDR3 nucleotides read TGTGCCAGTAGTCAACCCCCAGGGATGGCAAGCAATCAGCCCCAGCATTTT.